This TCR beta chain is drawn from a study of T cells in Graves' hyperthyroidism and ophthalmopathy. The study based diagnoses on clinical symptoms, serum thyroxine and TRAb, thyroid ultrasound and orbital computed tomography. Over 8 ml fresh peripheral blood yielded the PBMCs. What was amplified from RNA transcripts were TCR beta CDR3 regions. The TCR CDR3 was amplified in a first-round RT-PCR using the HTBI primer set. TCRdb reanalysed the multiplex PCR reads using MiXCR and keeps one entry per CDR3 protein. The data show approximately 480,000 distinct CDR3 sequences, with more than 20% seen just once and 26% held by the top ten. Study-level results: Model output signaled ophthalmopathy a median about seven months ahead of onset.

Remarks on this clonotype: What it recognizes is unknown.

Germline CDR1 and CDR2: SGHRS and YFSETQ. The CDR3 has 14 residues. Trimming left V 0 bases short and J 6 bases short, with 12 bases between. The material sequenced was blood. This sequence was found in a man aged 18 to 35 with Graves' hyperthyroidism. V is TRBV5-1 and J is TRBJ1-1; D gene unclear. CDR3 coding DNA: TGCGCCAGCAGCTTGGATGGAGGCTCATCTGAAGCTTTCTTT. Amino acids: CASSLDGGSSEAFF.